Below are 22 T cell receptor beta chains sequenced from a single sample in a study of CD8 T cells in ankylosing spondylitis listed by TCRdb under 2017. To prepare the library, 5' RACE was applied. Instrument on record: Illumina HiSeq 2500. TCRdb reworked the public reads: Q25 trimming with fastp, MiXCR clone assembly, productive beta chains retained. Entries that share a CDR3 protein sequence are merged under the most common genes and DNA. The sample contains about 440,000 distinct CDR3 sequences, under 20% of them found a single time. Over 0.9% of the sample belongs to the ten largest clones. These TCRs are of unknown antigen specificity. What the study reported, not specific to this receptor: A TCR beta motif made up of about eight highly homologous amino acid variants appeared to be characteristic of blood from ankylosing spondylitis patients.

Source material: blood, either unsorted or a sorted T cell fraction (not recorded which). Every receptor here comes from a male donor with ankylosing spondylitis.

The chain uses TRBV10-3 and TRBJ2-5, with 12 bases identical to TRBD2. After removal of 6 bases from V and 5 bases from J, the junction contained 7 bases not matched to a gene. The CDR3 contains 15 residues. The V gene's germline CDR1 is ENHRY and CDR2 SYGVKD. The CDR3 bases are TGTGCCATCAGCCAGACTAGCGGGAGTGGGGAGACCCAGTACTTC. Protein sequence: CAISQTSGSGETQYF.

The chain is built from TRBV20-1 and TRBJ2-3; 10 bases match TRBD2. Germline V gene lookup returns CDR1 DFQATT and CDR2 SNEGSKA (reference sequence). The J segment lost 2 bases and the V segment lost 3 bases, leaving 5 bases of the junction unmatched. The CDR3 spans 15 residues. CDR3 in amino acids: CSASNSGGPTDTQYF. The CDR3 DNA sequence: TGCAGTGCTAGTAATAGCGGGGGGCCCACAGATACGCAGTATTTT.

This clonotype was seen a handful of times. The chain carries TRBV20-1 and TRBJ1-6; possible D gene TRBD1, 5 bases. The CDR3 sequence is 14 residues long. The germline V gene has CDR1 DFQATT and CDR2 SNEGSKA (reference sequence). Trimming stripped 3 bases from V and 6 bases from J, with 12 bases between. CDR3 region: CSARGSGLNSPLHF. The CDR3 DNA is TGCAGTGCTAGGGGGTCAGGGCTTAATTCACCCCTCCACTTT.

J is TRBJ2-1 and V is TRBV20-1, with 7 bases fitting TRBD2. This CDR3 comprises 14 residues. Germline loops: CDR1 DFQATT, CDR2 SNEGSKA (reference sequence). J was trimmed by 4 bases and V by 5 bases; bases with no gene match: 8. This CDR3 reads CSALERGRYNEQFF. DNA of the CDR3: TGCAGTGCTCTTGAGCGGGGCAGGTACAATGAGCAGTTCTTC.

The rearrangement joins TRBV24-1 to TRBJ1-2; D remains ambiguous. The CDR3 runs to 13 residues. The V end was cut by 3 bases, the J end by 8 bases, with 12 bases between. Germline values: CDR1 KGHDR, CDR2 SFDVKD. The CDR3: CATSDDVGLGYTF. Here the CDR3 DNA reads TGTGCCACCAGTGATGACGTTGGGCTCGGCTACACCTTC.

V usage is TRBV5-1 and J usage is TRBJ1-1, with a tentative D call TRBD1 (5 bases). With 3 bases removed from V and 2 bases from J, the gap between germline ends came to 14 bases. Germline CDR1 and CDR2: SGHRS and YFSETQ. This CDR3 is built from 15 residues. Here the CDR3 DNA reads TGCGCCAGCAGCTCCGACCCTGGGGGAAACACTGAAGCTTTCTTT. Its translation is CASSSDPGGNTEAFF.

This clonotype has a count of ten or more. The chain links TRBV20-1 to TRBJ2-3; no clear D gene. V was pared by 5 bases and J by 4 bases, with 7 bases between. Germline V gene data show CDR1 as DFQATT and CDR2 as SNEGSKA (reference sequence). The CDR3 spans 11 residues. The CDR3 is CSAGQADTQYF. CDR3 coding DNA: TGCAGTGCTGGGCAAGCAGATACGCAGTATTTT.

The J gene is TRBJ2-3, the V gene TRBV18; 8 nucleotides align to TRBD1. The V gene's germline CDR1 is KGHSH and CDR2 LQKENI. This CDR3 has 15 amino acids. V shed 4 bases and J 1 base; nucleotides not matched to a gene: 4. This CDR3 reads CASSLQGAGTDTQYF. In DNA form, the CDR3 reads TGTGCCAGCTCACTCCAGGGGGCTGGCACAGATACGCAGTATTTT.

The chain links TRBV4-1 to TRBJ1-1; 8 bases fit TRBD1. Germline loops: CDR1 MGHRA, CDR2 YSYEKL. J lost 9 bases, V lost 4 bases, and 7 bases had no gene match. CDR3 length: 13 amino acids. CDR3 loop: CASSPWGRGQAFF. CDR3 in DNA: TGCGCCAGCAGCCCTTGGGGCAGGGGGCAAGCTTTCTTT.

This clonotype was seen a handful of times. One junction end does not reproduce the germline sequence, and a read error may be involved. The chain combines TRBV6-2 or TRBV6-3 with TRBJ1-1, with D perhaps matching TRBD1 (5 bases). This CDR3 is built from 13 residues. The V gene's germline CDR1 is MNHEY and CDR2 SVGEGT. Here the CDR3 reads CASSQRQDTEVFF. DNA of the CDR3: TGTGCCAGCAGTCAACGCCAGGACACTGAAGTTTTCTTT.

The chain uses TRBV3-1 and TRBJ2-5, with 10 bases that match TRBD2. Germline CDR1 LGHDT, CDR2 YNNKEL (reference sequence). V gave up 1 base and J gave up 5 bases; unmatched junction bases: 13. The CDR3 runs to 18 residues. Written as DNA, the CDR3 is TGTGCCAGCAGCCAAGGCGTCAGCGGGAGGGCCTCGAGCGAGACCCAGTACTTC. As protein: CASSQGVSGRASSETQYF.

This chain links TRBV7-2 with TRBJ2-5; D gene uncertain. Per germline, CDR1 SGHTA and CDR2 FQGNSA. Trimming removed 3 bases from V and 2 bases from J, with 13 bases in between. The CDR3 length is 15 residues. CDR3 in DNA: TGTGCCAGCAGCTTTTCCTATTTCTATCAAGAGACCCAGTACTTC. Its protein product is CASSFSYFYQETQYF.

This clonotype occurred a few times. The J gene is TRBJ1-2, the V gene TRBV5-5, with D possibly matching TRBD1 (5 bases). V lost 4 bases, J lost 3 bases, and 16 bases lay in between. There are 15 residues in the CDR3. Germline V gene lookup returns CDR1 SGHKS and CDR2 YYEKEE (reference sequence). CDR3 coding DNA: TGTGCCAGCAGCCCCGGAGGTATCAGGGACTATGGCTACACCTTC. Its protein is CASSPGGIRDYGYTF.

This clonotype was seen a few times. The chain uses TRBV20-1 and TRBJ1-4; D is perhaps TRBD1 (6 bases). This CDR3 is 15 amino acids long. From germline, CDR1 is DFQATT and CDR2 SNEGSKA (reference sequence). Trimming shortened V by 0 bases and J by 8 bases, and 16 bases separated the two germline ends. The CDR3 loop reads CSARERGALREKLFF. The CDR3 coding sequence is TGCAGTGCTAGAGAGAGGGGGGCGCTTCGGGAAAAACTGTTTTTT.

This clonotype was counted a few times. V usage is TRBV12-5 and J usage is TRBJ1-1; maybe TRBD1 (5 bases). The CDR3 loop spans 14 amino acids. V was clipped by 1 base and J by 6 bases, with 12 bases between them. Germline values: CDR1 LGHNT, CDR2 FRNRAP. In nucleotides, the CDR3 is TGTGCTAGTGGTTTGGACAGGACTTCTTCTGAAGCTTTCTTT. Encoded protein: CASGLDRTSSEAFF.

The sample holds a few counts of this clonotype. The CDR3 is CSGGTGRDEQYF. In DNA form, the CDR3 reads TGCAGTGGGGGGACAGGGAGGGACGAGCAGTACTTC. The rearrangement links TRBV20-1 to TRBJ2-7; 9 bases align to TRBD1. V gave up 7 bases and J gave up 5 bases; unmatched junction bases: 6. CDR1 and CDR2 (germline): DFQATT, SNEGSKA (reference sequence). This CDR3 has 12 residues.

This clonotype appeared a few times. The chain has TRBV25-1 and TRBJ2-7; TRBD1 or TRBD2 may be the D gene (5 bases each). In germline, CDR1 is MGHDK, CDR2 SYGVNS. V was shortened by 1 base and J by 3 bases, with 10 bases between the two germline ends. The CDR3 extends over 14 amino acids. CDR3 nucleotides: TGTGCCAGCAGTGAATCGGTGGGGGTCTACGAGCAGTACTTC. Its translation is CASSESVGVYEQYF.

This clonotype was detected many times. The rearrangement uses TRBV11-2 and TRBJ2-1; 7 bases line up with TRBD2. J lost 9 bases, V lost 4 bases, and 12 bases had no gene match. The length of the CDR3 is 15 residues. The germline gives CDR1 SGHAT, CDR2 FQNNGV. CDR3 coding DNA: TGTGCCAGCAGCTCGCGGACTAGTAGAACAGTTGAGCAGTTCTTC. Translated: CASSSRTSRTVEQFF.

A note on this clonotype: A much larger clonotype is one base distant, so this may be a read error. The CDR3 region has the DNA TGTGCCAGCAGGGGTGTGGGCAGGGAAGGCGGGGAGCTGTTTTTT. Translation: CASRGVGREGGELFF. The V and J genes are TRBV6-1 and TRBJ2-2; D is perhaps TRBD1 (5 bases). Trimming shortened V by 6 bases and J by 7 bases, and 18 bases separated the two germline ends. Germline V CDR1 and CDR2: MNHNS, SASEGT. This CDR3 has 15 amino acids.

The chain links TRBV6-1 to TRBJ2-1; TRBD2 is a possible D gene (6 bases). This CDR3 contains 15 residues. CDR1 and CDR2 (germline): MNHNS, SASEGT. Trimming took off 6 bases at V and 8 bases at J, with 20 bases between the two ends. In nucleotides, the CDR3 is TGTGCCAGCAGGCGCCCTGGCACTAGCTCGGATGAGCAGTTCTTC. Translation gives CASRRPGTSSDEQFF.

The chain is built from TRBV6-1 and TRBJ2-3, with 8 positions matching TRBD2. The CDR3 totals 16 residues. Germline V gives CDR1 MNHNS, CDR2 SASEGT. Trimming at V came to 6 bases and at J to 4 bases, leaving 12 bases not matched to a gene. The CDR3 reads CASSRGRAGASDTQYF. The CDR3 region has the DNA TGTGCCAGCAGCCGGGGGAGAGCGGGAGCTTCAGATACGCAGTATTTT.

This clonotype was recorded a few times. This chain links TRBV5-1 with TRBJ2-2; 7 bases fit TRBD2. The CDR3 runs to 16 residues. Trimming at V came to 0 bases and at J to 5 bases, leaving 7 bases not matched to a gene. Looked up from germline, CDR1 is SGHRS and CDR2 is YFSETQ. The CDR3 DNA is TGCGCCAGCAGCTTGGGCCTAGCGGAGCCGACCGGGGAGCTGTTTTTT. It is translated as CASSLGLAEPTGELFF.